This T cell receptor (beta chain) was recovered during a study of blood T cells in healthy people across ages. This clonotype came up a few times. Germline is not matched at one junction end, which may reflect a read error. Germline V CDR1 and CDR2: SGHTA, FQGNSA. The CDR3 runs 17 residues. Primers used in a second PCR of about 7 to 11 cycles were a sample-barcoded 5' primer and a J-beta primer mix. One entry per CDR3 protein, called by TCRdb with MiXCR from the 5' RACE reads. Among approximately 1.5 million distinct CDR3 sequences, roughly 43% were seen once, and the ten largest hold about 4%. The clonotype was recovered from a woman aged 18-30 years in good health. Sequenced sample: blood. The chain recombines TRBV7-2 with TRBJ1-5; 11 bases agree with TRBD1. The CDR3 region has the DNA TGTGCCAGCATCTTAGTAGGACAGGGGGCGCGCAATCAGCCCCAGCATTTT. This codes for CASILVGQGARNQPQHF.